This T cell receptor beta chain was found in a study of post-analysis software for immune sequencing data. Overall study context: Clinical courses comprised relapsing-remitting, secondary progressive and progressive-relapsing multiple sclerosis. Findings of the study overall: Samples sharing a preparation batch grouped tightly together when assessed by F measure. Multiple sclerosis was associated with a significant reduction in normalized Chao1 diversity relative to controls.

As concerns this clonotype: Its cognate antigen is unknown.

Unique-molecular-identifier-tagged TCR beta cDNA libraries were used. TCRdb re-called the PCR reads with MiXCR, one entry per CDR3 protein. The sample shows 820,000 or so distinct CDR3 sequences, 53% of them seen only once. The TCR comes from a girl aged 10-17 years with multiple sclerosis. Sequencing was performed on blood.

DNA of the CDR3: TGCAGCGTTGAGGGACGGAGTAGCTCCTACAATGAGCAGTTCTTC. Its translation: CSVEGRSSSYNEQFF. V usage is TRBV29-1 and J usage is TRBJ2-1, with D possibly being TRBD1 or TRBD2 (5 bases each). This CDR3 region has 15 residues. Germline lookup yields CDR1 SQVTM and CDR2 ANQGSEA. The germline V and J ends were trimmed by 3 bases and 0 bases, with 12 bases remaining between them.